One T cell receptor beta chain is described in this entry. CD8 cells classed as naive were CD45RO-negative and positively selected for CCR7, excluding terminally differentiated effector memory CD45RA+ cells. Germline V gives CDR1 SGHAT, CDR2 FQNNGV. The germline V and J ends were trimmed by 1 base and 3 bases, with 12 bases remaining between them. This CDR3 is 15 amino acids long. The data stem from a study of shared clonotypes between healthy human individuals. Measured with immunoSEQ multiplex PCR; TCRdb has only the in-frame clones, and not every one. The sample has about 2 million clones; about 94% are singletons.

This chain uses TRBV11-2 with TRBJ1-2, with D hard to call. Input material: naive CD8+ T cells sorted from blood. The receptor's source is a man in his late teens or twenties in good health. The CDR3 nucleotides are TGTGCCAGCAGCTTAGCTCCGGGTTGGGACTATGGCTACACCTTC. It specifies CASSLAPGWDYGYTF.